A selection of T cell receptor beta chains follows, all from one sample in a study of CD8+CD57+ T cells in acquired aplastic anemia. TCRdb analysed the reads with MiXCR anew, one entry per CDR3 protein. This sample has about 270,000 distinct CDR3 sequences, with around three fifths found just once. The sample comprised sorted CD4+, CD8+, or CD8+CD57+ T cells (not recorded which) from PBMCs. The receptors shown here come from a human donor with severe aplastic anemia or a healthy control (not recorded which). Each CDR3 is given with its conserved first and last residue. The order of the fields is D gene, J gene, clone size, V gene, CDR3 protein, CDR3 DNA. A D gene is named only where the DNA matches it firmly. Size values are once, few and many counts, or a class for expanded clones, and some rows have none.

D gene: TRBD1
J gene: TRBJ1-2
clone size: -
V gene: TRBV19
CDR3 protein: CASIQGADGYTF
CDR3 DNA: TGTGCCAGTATCCAGGGGGCGGATGGCTACACCTTC

D gene: -
J gene: TRBJ1-1
clone size: -
V gene: TRBV9
CDR3 protein: CASSKRTVSTNTEAFF
CDR3 DNA: TGTGCCAGCAGCAAGAGGACAGTGAGCACTAACACTGAAGCTTTCTTT

D gene: -
J gene: TRBJ2-5
clone size: many
V gene: TRBV5-1
CDR3 protein: CASSLGGFGEETQYF
CDR3 DNA: TGCGCCAGCAGCTTGGGCGGGTTTGGGGAAGAGACCCAGTACTTC

D gene: -
J gene: TRBJ1-5
clone size: -
V gene: TRBV24-1
CDR3 protein: CATRLGQPQHF
CDR3 DNA: TGTGCCACCAGGCTGGGACAGCCCCAGCATTTT

D gene: TRBD1
J gene: TRBJ1-2
clone size: many
V gene: TRBV6-1
CDR3 protein: CASSEQPRDSQGYTF
CDR3 DNA: TGTGCCAGCAGTGAACAACCCCGGGACAGTCAGGGCTACACCTTC

D gene: TRBD1
J gene: TRBJ2-5
clone size: -
V gene: TRBV5-1
CDR3 protein: CASSRTGGNQETQYF
CDR3 DNA: TGTGCCAGCAGCAGGACAGGGGGCAACCAAGAGACCCAGTACTTC

D gene: TRBD1
J gene: TRBJ1-5
clone size: -
V gene: TRBV2
CDR3 protein: CASSLPGQGAFQPQHF
CDR3 DNA: TGTGCCAGCAGCCTCCCCGGACAGGGGGCGTTTCAGCCCCAGCATTTT

D gene: TRBD1
J gene: TRBJ1-6
clone size: -
V gene: TRBV5-1
CDR3 protein: CASSLARDRRSPLHF
CDR3 DNA: TGCGCCAGCAGCTTGGCCCGGGACAGGCGTTCACCCCTCCACTTT

D gene: TRBD1
J gene: TRBJ2-3
clone size: many
V gene: TRBV2
CDR3 protein: CASSRDRVTDTQYF
CDR3 DNA: TGTGCCAGCAGTAGGGACAGGGTGACAGATACGCAGTATTTT

D gene: -
J gene: TRBJ2-5
clone size: -
V gene: TRBV25-1
CDR3 protein: CASSEFHTYQETQYF
CDR3 DNA: TGTGCCAGCAGTGAATTTCACACGTACCAAGAGACCCAGTACTTC

D gene: -
J gene: TRBJ1-1
clone size: -
V gene: TRBV10-3
CDR3 protein: CAIKELGNEAFF
CDR3 DNA: TGTGCCATCAAAGAATTAGGGAATGAAGCTTTCTTT

D gene: TRBD1
J gene: TRBJ2-7
clone size: -
V gene: TRBV10-3
CDR3 protein: CAISETGGPNNEQYF
CDR3 DNA: TGTGCCATCAGTGAAACAGGGGGTCCGAATAATGAGCAGTACTTC

D gene: -
J gene: TRBJ2-1
clone size: -
V gene: TRBV10-3
CDR3 protein: CAISERQITYNEQFF
CDR3 DNA: TGTGCCATCAGTGAACGGCAGATAACTTACAATGAGCAGTTCTTC

D gene: TRBD1
J gene: TRBJ1-2
clone size: -
V gene: TRBV5-1
CDR3 protein: CASSLRQGPNGYTF
CDR3 DNA: TGTGCCAGCAGCTTGCGACAGGGCCCGAATGGCTACACCTTC

D gene: -
J gene: TRBJ2-7
clone size: -
V gene: TRBV7-9
CDR3 protein: CASSLMSYEQYF
CDR3 DNA: TGTGCCAGCAGCTTAATGTCCTACGAGCAGTACTTC

D gene: -
J gene: TRBJ1-5
clone size: -
V gene: TRBV7-9
CDR3 protein: CASSLTVNQPQHF
CDR3 DNA: TGTGCCAGCAGCTTAACGGTCAATCAGCCCCAGCATTTT

D gene: -
J gene: TRBJ2-2
clone size: -
V gene: TRBV7-2
CDR3 protein: CASSLIGSGTGELFF
CDR3 DNA: TGTGCCAGCAGCTTAATTGGGTCAGGCACCGGGGAGCTGTTTTTT